This T cell receptor (beta chain) came from a study of T cell responses to AZD1222 COVID-19 vaccine. Study-wide results and limits: The span of vaccine-associated CD4 TCRs extended across spike, with dominance at 160-218 and 743-854. Reportedly, nearly half of unique spike TCRs recognized epitopes outside B.1.351/B.1.1.7 mutations.

The V and J ends lost 3 bases and 2 bases, in that order; junction bases with no gene match: 5. This CDR3 comprises 16 residues. Germline values: CDR1 WNHNN, CDR2 SYGVQD (reference sequence). Pooling covered second doses at about 4 or about 12 weeks. About this clone itself: The antigen is unknown.

TCRdb keeps only in-frame clones here, not all; method: immunoSEQ multiplex PCR. The data hold about 150,000 clones, with roughly 91% observed a single time. The gene calls are TRBV10-1 and TRBJ2-3; 10 positions match TRBD2. The clonotype originates from an adult who received the AZD1222 COVID-19 vaccine. The sequenced sample was peripheral blood, obtained 28 days after the second AZD1222 dose. The DNA of the CDR3 is TGCGCCAGCAGTGATGCGACTAGCGGGTACACAGATACGCAGTATTTT. Translated, it gives CASSDATSGYTDTQYF.